This TCR beta chain was captured in a study of human T cells and chemical hapten exposure (dated by TCRdb to the early 2020s). A note on the overall study: For sensitization, 2% DPC in acetone was applied to an approximately 2 cm by approximately 2 cm area of upper inner arm skin. Nearly 30 alopecia patients gave blood for TCR sequencing at one to four time points (pre-sensitization, 2, 6 and 24 weeks). Patch testing on the upper back used Finn chambers containing 0.01% DPC, with scoring done after 6 days according to International Contact Dermatitis Research Group standards. Most of the patients in the cohort were female, and the cohort covered alopecia areata with under or over 50% scalp involvement, alopecia totalis and alopecia universalis. The libraries were sequenced as a pool, and the TCR yield per sample differed mostly because of small variations in library volumes within the pool. Weekly therapeutic DPC doses were additionally applied to the scalp of patients throughout the approximately 24-week study period. Patient blood was sampled pre-sensitization (week 0) and at 2, 6 and about 24 weeks after DPC sensitization. The study tracked peripheral blood TCR repertoire changes in vivo during primary and secondary sensitization to the hapten diphenylcyclopropenone (DPC) in alopecia patients.

Libraries were constructed by RACE. The sequencer was a NextSeq 500. Library preparation attached unique molecular identifiers to individual cDNA molecules for quantitative, reproducible TCR counting. Both TCR alpha and TCR beta chains were sequenced from each blood RNA sample. As for the authors' bioinformatics: The median number of TCRs per sample was approximately 93,000, ranging from 23,224 to 690,600. The Decombinator software suite was used to annotate the V, J and CDR3 of the TCR reads. To make PS versus PT1 abundance plots, every sample was subsampled to the same number of TCRs (28,000). TCRs were defined as expanded if absent before sensitization and observed at least eight times at the 2-week time point. TCRdb passed the public sequencing reads through fastp at Q25 and MiXCR, retaining productive beta sequences. For every CDR3 protein sequence, its rows merge into one entry that carries the most common genes and DNA. TCRdb, not the original authors, processed these V and J calls. This sample has approximately 370,000 distinct CDR3 sequences in its table, and around 5.5% of those were observed once. The top ten constitute about 8.2% of the sample.

The meaning of the sample's time point label: pre-sensitization, week 0. The treatment or condition label here, explained by the study, means: therapeutic diphenylcyclopropenone sensitization with weekly scalp DPC. At every patch-test visit, the blood draw took place before the patch test was put on. Eligible patients were aged 18 to 70, diagnosed with alopecia, deemed suitable for DPC therapy, and excluded if pregnant. Unfractionated whole blood was collected in Tempus Blood RNA tubes, and total RNA was extracted from that blood. This clonotype was observed many times. This receptor's antigen is unknown. Base qualities are not at hand, and no much larger clone is one base apart. General study outcomes and caveats: Repeated subsampling changed both the strength of the expansion versus patch-test correlation and the threshold at which the correlation became significant. The number of TCRs above 1 in 1000 frequency did not change with DPC sensitization; there was no evidence of global repertoire structure alterations. Significantly more large CDR3 similarity clusters were formed by expanded TCRs than by pre-sensitization or healthy control sets, consistent with antigen-driven responses. Patch test score was positively correlated with the number of PT1 expanded TCRs, with significance at thresholds 8, 16 and 32 but not at 4. All patients had alopecia, a presumed autoimmune disease, so their immune response might differ from that of healthy individuals.

This TCR derives from a woman younger than 35 with alopecia areata. Some clones in this sample may be carry-over from other donors' samples. Sequenced here: whole blood, sampled in connection with sensitization to the hapten diphenylcyclopropenone (DPC).

For the CDR3, the sequence is CASSQDAAEDYGYTF. The nucleotides are TGCGCCAGCAGCCAAGATGCCGCGGAAGACTATGGCTACACCTTC. The sequence joins TRBV4-3 to TRBJ1-2, with no reliable assignment of the D segment. V is shortened by 0 bases, J by 3 bases, and the region joining them spans 11 bases. The CDR3 numbers 15 residues from cysteine through phenylalanine. The read is trimmed to its CDR3 DNA, 45 bases read in frame from base 1. The germline V gene sets CDR1 to LGHNA and CDR2 to YSLEER.